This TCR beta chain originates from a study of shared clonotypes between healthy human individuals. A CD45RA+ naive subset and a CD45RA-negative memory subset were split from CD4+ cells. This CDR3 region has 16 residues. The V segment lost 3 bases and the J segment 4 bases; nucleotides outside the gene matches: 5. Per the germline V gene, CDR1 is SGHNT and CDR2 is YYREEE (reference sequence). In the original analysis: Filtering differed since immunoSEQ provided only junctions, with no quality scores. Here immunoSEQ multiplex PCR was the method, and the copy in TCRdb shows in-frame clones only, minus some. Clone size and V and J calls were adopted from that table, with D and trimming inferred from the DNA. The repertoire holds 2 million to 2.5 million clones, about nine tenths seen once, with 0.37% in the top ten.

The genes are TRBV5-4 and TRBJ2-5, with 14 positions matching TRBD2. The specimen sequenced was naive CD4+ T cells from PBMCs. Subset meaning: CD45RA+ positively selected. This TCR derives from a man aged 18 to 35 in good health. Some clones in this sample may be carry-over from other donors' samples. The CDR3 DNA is TGTGCCAGCAGCTCGACCGGGACTAGCGGGAGAGAGACCCAGTACTTC. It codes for CASSSTGTSGRETQYF.